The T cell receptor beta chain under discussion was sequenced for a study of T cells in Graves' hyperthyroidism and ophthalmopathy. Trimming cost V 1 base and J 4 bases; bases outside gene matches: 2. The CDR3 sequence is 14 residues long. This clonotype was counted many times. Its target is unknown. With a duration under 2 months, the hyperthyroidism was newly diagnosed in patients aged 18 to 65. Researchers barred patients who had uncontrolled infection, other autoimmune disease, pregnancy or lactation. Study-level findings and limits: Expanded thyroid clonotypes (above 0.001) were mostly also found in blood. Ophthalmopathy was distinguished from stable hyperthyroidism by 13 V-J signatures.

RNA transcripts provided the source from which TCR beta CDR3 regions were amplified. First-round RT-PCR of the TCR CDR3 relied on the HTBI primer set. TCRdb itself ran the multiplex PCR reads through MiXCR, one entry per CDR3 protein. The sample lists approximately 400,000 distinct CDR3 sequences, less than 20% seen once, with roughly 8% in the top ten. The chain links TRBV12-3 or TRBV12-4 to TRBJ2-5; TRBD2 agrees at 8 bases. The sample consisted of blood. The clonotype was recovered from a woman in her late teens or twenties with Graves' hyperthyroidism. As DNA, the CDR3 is TGTGCCAGCAGTTTAGTCCTAGCGGGAGAGACCCAGTACTTC. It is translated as CASSLVLAGETQYF.